These 5 T cell receptor beta chains were sequenced from one sample in a study of identical twins. TCRdb analysed the 5' RACE reads with MiXCR anew, one entry per CDR3 protein. The sample holds some 97,000 distinct CDR3 sequences, about 5.6% seen once. Specimen: memory T cells sorted from blood. The receptors come from a woman in her 50s in good health.

For the CDR3, the DNA is TGTGCCAGCAGCCCAACAGGGGGAGCCTACGAGCAGTACTTC. This translates into CASSPTGGAYEQYF. The gene calls are TRBV12-3 or TRBV12-4 and TRBJ2-7; TRBD1 matches at 8 bases. With 6 bases clipped from V and 2 bases from J, the junction kept 6 bases outside the gene matches. The CDR3 is 14 residues long.

This clonotype showed up many times. The gene calls are TRBV11-2 and TRBJ2-1; TRBD2 is a possible D gene (5 bases). Germline V gene sequence: CDR1 SGHAT, CDR2 FQNNGV. V lost 4 bases and J lost 14, with 15 bases in between. This CDR3 region has 12 residues. CDR3 sequence reads: CASSSWALAEFF. Written as DNA, the CDR3 is TGTGCCAGCAGCTCGTGGGCCCTAGCCGAGTTCTTC.

The table lists this clonotype with many counts. The gene calls are TRBV7-3 and TRBJ2-2, with D perhaps matching TRBD1 (6 bases). Germline V gives CDR1 SGHTA, CDR2 FQGTGA. This CDR3 comprises 14 residues. The germline V and J ends were trimmed by 5 bases and 5 bases, with 12 bases remaining between them. The CDR3 DNA reads as TGTGCCAGCAGCGACACAGGGTTAACCGGGGAGCTGTTTTTT. It is translated as CASSDTGLTGELFF.

This clonotype was recorded at least ten times. This chain joins TRBV5-1 and TRBJ2-3; D perhaps matches TRBD2 (6 bases). V shed 0 bases and J shed 0 bases, with 8 bases lying between them. The CDR3 runs 15 residues. Germline CDR1 and CDR2: SGHRS and YFSETQ. The CDR3 bases are TGCGCCAGCAGCTTGGCCAGCGGGAGCACAGATACGCAGTATTTT. It translates to CASSLASGSTDTQYF.

This clonotype was recorded many times. This CDR3 reads CASSSRDRGRVAKNIQYF. The CDR3 DNA follows: TGTGCCAGCAGCAGCCGGGACAGGGGGCGGGTAGCCAAAAACATTCAGTACTTC. The genes are TRBV12-3 or TRBV12-4 and TRBJ2-4, with 12 bases aligning to TRBD1. Germline trimming cut 6 bases from V and 0 bases from J; bases unmatched to any gene: 9. This CDR3 is 18 amino acids long.